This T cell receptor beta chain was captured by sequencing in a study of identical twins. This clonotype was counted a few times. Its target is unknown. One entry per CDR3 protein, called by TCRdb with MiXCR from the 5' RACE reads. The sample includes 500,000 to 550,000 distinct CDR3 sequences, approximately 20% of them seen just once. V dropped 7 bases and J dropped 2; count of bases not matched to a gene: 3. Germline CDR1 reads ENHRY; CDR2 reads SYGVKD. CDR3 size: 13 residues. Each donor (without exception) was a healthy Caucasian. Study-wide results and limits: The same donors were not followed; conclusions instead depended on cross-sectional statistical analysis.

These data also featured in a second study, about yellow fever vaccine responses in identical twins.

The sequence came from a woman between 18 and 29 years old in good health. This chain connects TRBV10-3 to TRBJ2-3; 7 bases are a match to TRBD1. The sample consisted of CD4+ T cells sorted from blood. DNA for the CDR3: TGTGCCATCACCGGGACAGCCACAGATACGCAGTATTTT. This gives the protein CAITGTATDTQYF.